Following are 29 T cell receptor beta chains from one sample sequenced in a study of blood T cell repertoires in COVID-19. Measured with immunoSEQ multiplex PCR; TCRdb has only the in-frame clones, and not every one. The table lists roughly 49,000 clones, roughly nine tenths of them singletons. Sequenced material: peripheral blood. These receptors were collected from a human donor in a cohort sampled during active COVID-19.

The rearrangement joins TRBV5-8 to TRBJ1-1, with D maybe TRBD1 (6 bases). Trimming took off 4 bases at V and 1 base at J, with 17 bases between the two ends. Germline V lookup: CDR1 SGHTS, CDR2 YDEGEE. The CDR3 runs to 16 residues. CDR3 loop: CASSHWQGPGNTEAFF. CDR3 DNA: TGTGCCAGCAGCCACTGGCAGGGGCCGGGGAACACTGAAGCTTTCTTT.

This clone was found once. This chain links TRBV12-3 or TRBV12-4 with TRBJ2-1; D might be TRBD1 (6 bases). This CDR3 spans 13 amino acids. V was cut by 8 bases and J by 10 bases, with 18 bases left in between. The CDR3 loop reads CASETLGAGEQFF. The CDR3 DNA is TGTGCCAGCGAAACGCTGGGGGCAGGGGAGCAGTTCTTC.

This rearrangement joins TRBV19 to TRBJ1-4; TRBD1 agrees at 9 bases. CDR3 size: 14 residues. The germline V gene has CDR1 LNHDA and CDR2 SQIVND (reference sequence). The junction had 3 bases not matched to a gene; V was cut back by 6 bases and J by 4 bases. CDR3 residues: CASRDRGLNEKLFF. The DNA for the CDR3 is TGTGCCAGTAGGGACAGGGGCCTTAATGAAAAACTGTTTTTT.

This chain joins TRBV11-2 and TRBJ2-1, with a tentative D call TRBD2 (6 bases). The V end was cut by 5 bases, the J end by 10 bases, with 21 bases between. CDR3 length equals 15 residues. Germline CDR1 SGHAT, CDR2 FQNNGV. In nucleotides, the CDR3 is TGTGCCAGCAGCGCGGGGATGGGGTACAATGAAGAGCAGTTCTTC. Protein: CASSAGMGYNEEQFF.

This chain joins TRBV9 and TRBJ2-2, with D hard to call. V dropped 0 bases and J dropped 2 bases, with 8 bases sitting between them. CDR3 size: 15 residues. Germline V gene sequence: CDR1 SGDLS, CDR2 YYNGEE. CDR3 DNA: TGTGCCAGCAGCGTAGGCAGTTCCAACACCGGGGAGCTGTTTTTT. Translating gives CASSVGSSNTGELFF.

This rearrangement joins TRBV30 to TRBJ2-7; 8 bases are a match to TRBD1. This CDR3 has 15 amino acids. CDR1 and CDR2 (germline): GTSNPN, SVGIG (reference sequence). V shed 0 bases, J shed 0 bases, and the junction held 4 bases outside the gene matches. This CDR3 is CAWSVRDRSSYEQYF. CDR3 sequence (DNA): TGTGCCTGGAGTGTACGGGACAGGAGCTCCTACGAGCAGTACTTC.

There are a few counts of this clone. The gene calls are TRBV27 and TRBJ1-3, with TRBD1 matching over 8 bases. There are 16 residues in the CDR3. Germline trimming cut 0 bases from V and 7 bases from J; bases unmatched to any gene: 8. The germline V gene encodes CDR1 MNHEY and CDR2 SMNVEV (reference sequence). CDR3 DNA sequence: TGTGCCAGCAGTTTATCAGCCCCTGACAGGGGTAACACCATATATTTT. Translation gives CASSLSAPDRGNTIYF.

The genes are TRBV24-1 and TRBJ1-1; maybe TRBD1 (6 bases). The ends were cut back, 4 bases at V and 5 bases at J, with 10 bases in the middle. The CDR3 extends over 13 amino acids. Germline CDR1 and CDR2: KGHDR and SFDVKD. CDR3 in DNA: TGTGCCACCAGTGACTCAACAGGGACTGAAGCTTTCTTT. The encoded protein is CATSDSTGTEAFF.

Here the CDR3 reads CASSPDRGRGSGYTF. CDR3 DNA sequence: TGTGCCAGCAGCCCCGACAGGGGGCGCGGAAGTGGCTACACCTTC. The J gene is TRBJ1-2, the V gene TRBV7-2, with 10 bases that match TRBD1. The CDR3 runs 15 residues. The trim removed 5 bases at V and 7 bases at J, leaving 10 bases unmatched. Germline CDR1 SGHTA, CDR2 FQGNSA.

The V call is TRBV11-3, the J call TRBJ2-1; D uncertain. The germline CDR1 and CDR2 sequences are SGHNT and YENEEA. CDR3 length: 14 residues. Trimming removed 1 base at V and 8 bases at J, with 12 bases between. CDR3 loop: CASSLVVSRDEQFF. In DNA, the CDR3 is TGTGCCAGCAGCTTAGTAGTTAGCCGCGATGAGCAGTTCTTC.

CDR3 region: CASSRSAGSQETQYF. The CDR3 DNA reads TGTGCCAGCAGCCGCAGCGCGGGAAGCCAAGAGACCCAGTACTTC. This rearrangement joins TRBV7-2 to TRBJ2-5; TRBD2 is a possible D gene (6 bases). Germline CDR1 is SGHTA and CDR2 is FQGNSA. V lost 5 bases and J lost 1, with 14 bases in between. The CDR3 is 15 amino acids. Full variable domain (outside the CDR3, taken from reference TRBV7-2 and TRBJ2-5): GAGVSQSPSNKVTEKGKDVELRCDPISGHTALYWYRQSLGQGLEFLIYFQGNSAPDKSGLPSDRFSAERTGGSVSTLTIQRTQQEDSAVYLCASSRSAGSQETQYFGPGTRLLVL.

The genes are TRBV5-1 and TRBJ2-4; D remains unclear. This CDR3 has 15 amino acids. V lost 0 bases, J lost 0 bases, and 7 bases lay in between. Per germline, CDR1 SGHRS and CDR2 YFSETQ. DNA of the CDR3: TGCGCCAGCAGCTTGGAACGGGTAGCCAAAAACATTCAGTACTTC. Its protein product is CASSLERVAKNIQYF.

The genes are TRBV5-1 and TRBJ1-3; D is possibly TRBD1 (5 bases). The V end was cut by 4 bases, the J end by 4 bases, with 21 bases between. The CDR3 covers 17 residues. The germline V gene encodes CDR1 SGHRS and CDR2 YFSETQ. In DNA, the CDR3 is TGCGCCAGCAGCCCCGCGTCCGGGGGAATGGGCGGAAACACCATATATTTT. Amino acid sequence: CASSPASGGMGGNTIYF.

The CDR3 nucleotides are TGTGCCAGCCCCGGAGGGGCCTCCTACAATGAGCAGTTCTTC. It translates to CASPGGASYNEQFF. The chain uses TRBV7-9 and TRBJ2-1, with D possibly being TRBD2 (6 bases). The germline V and J ends were trimmed by 8 bases and 0 bases, with 11 bases remaining between them. The CDR3 loop spans 14 amino acids. Germline CDR1 SEHNR, CDR2 FQNEAQ (reference sequence). Based on the CDR3 plus reference TRBV7-9 and TRBJ2-1, the full variable domain is DTGVSQNPRHKITKRGQNVTFRCDPISEHNRLYWYRQTLGQGPEFLTYFQNEAQLEKSRLLSDRFSAERPKGSFSTLEIQRTEQGDSAMYLCASPGGASYNEQFFGPGTRLTVL.

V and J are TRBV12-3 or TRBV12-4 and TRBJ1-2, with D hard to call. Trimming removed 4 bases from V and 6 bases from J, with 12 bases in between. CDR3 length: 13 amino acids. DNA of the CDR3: TGTGCCAGCAGTTCACTTTCCAACGATGGCTACACCTTC. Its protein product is CASSSLSNDGYTF.

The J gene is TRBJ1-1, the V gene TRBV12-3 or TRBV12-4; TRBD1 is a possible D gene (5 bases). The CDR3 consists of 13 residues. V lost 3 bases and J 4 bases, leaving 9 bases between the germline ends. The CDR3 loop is CASSLGRGTEAFF. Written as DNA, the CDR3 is TGTGCCAGCAGTTTGGGGAGGGGCACTGAAGCTTTCTTT.

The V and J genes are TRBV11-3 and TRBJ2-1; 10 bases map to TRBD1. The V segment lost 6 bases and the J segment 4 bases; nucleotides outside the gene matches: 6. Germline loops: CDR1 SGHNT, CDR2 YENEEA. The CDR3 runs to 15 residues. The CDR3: CASSRTGGPYNEQFF. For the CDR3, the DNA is TGTGCCAGCAGTAGGACAGGGGGGCCTTACAATGAGCAGTTCTTC.

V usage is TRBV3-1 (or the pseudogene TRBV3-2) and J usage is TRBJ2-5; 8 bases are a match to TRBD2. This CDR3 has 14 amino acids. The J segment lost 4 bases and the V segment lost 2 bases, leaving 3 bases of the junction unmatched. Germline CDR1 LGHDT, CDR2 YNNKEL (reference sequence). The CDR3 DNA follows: TGTGCCAGCAGCCAATGGACTAGCCCAGAGACCCAGTACTTC. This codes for CASSQWTSPETQYF.

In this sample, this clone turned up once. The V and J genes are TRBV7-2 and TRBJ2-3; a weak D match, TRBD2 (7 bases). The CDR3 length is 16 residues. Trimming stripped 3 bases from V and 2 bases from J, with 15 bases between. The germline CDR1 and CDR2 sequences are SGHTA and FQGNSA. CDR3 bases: TGTGCCAGCAGCTTTAGGAGGGGGGGCCCCACAGATACGCAGTATTTT. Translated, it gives CASSFRRGGPTDTQYF.

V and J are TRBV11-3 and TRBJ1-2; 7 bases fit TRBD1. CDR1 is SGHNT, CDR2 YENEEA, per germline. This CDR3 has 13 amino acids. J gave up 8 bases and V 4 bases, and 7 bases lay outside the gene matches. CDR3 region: CASSYDREYGYTF. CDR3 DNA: TGTGCCAGCAGCTACGACAGGGAATACGGCTACACCTTC.

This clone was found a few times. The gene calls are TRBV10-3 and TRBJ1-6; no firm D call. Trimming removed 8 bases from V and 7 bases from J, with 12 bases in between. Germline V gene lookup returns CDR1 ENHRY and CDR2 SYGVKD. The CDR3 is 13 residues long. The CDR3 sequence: CAIRREPNSPLHF. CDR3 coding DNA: TGTGCCATCCGAAGGGAGCCCAATTCACCCCTCCACTTT.

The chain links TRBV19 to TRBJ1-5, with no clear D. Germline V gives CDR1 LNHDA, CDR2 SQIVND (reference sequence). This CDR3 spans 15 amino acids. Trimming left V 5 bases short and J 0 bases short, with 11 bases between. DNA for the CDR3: TGTGCCAGTAGTGCAGACACTCTTAGCAATCAGCCCCAGCATTTT. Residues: CASSADTLSNQPQHF.

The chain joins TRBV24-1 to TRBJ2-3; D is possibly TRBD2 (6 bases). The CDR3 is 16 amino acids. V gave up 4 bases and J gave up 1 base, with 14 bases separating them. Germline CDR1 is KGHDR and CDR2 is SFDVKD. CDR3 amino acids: CATSDPSGSGTDTQYF. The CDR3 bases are TGTGCCACCAGTGACCCTTCCGGGAGTGGCACAGATACGCAGTATTTT.

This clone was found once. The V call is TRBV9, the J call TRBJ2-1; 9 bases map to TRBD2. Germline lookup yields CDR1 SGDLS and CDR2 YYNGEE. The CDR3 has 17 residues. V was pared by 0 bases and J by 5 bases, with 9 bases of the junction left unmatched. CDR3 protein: CASSVATGAGGHNEQFF. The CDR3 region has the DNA TGTGCCAGCAGCGTAGCGACGGGAGCGGGAGGCCACAATGAGCAGTTCTTC.

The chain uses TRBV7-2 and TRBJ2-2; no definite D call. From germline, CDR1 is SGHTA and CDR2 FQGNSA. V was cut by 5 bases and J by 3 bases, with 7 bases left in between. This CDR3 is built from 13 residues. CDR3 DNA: TGTGCCAGCAGCGCCACATACACCGGGGAGCTGTTTTTT. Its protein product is CASSATYTGELFF.

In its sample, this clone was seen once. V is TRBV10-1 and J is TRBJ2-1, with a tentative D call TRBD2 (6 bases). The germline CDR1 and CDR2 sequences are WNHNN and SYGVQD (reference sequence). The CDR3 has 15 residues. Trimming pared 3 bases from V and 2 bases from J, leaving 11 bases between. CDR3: CASSDRTGAYNEQFF. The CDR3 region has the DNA TGCGCCAGCAGTGATAGGACGGGGGCCTACAATGAGCAGTTCTTC.

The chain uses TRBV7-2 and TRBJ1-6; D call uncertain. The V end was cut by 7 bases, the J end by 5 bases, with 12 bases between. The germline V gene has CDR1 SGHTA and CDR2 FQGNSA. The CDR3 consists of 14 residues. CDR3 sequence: CASTVDFHNSPLHF. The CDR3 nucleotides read TGTGCCAGCACCGTTGACTTCCATAATTCACCCCTCCACTTT.

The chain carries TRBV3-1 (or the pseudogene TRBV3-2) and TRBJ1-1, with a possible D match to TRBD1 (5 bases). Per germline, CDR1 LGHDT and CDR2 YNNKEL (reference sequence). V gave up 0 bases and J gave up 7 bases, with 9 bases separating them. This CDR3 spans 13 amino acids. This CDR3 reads CASSQDAGLEAFF. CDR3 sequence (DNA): TGTGCCAGCAGCCAAGATGCGGGGCTTGAAGCTTTCTTT.

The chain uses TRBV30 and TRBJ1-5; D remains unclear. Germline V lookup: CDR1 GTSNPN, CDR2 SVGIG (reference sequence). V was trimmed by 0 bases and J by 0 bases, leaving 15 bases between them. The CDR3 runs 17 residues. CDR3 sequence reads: CAWSVRGLTYSNQPQHF. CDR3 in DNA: TGTGCCTGGAGTGTACGAGGCCTCACCTATAGCAATCAGCCCCAGCATTTT. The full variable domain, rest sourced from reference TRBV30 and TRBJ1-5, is SQTIHQWPATLVQPVGSPLSLECTVEGTSNPNLYWYRQAAGRGLQLLFYSVGIGQISSEVPQNLSASRPQDRQFILSSKKLLLSDSGFYLCAWSVRGLTYSNQPQHFGDGTRLSIL.